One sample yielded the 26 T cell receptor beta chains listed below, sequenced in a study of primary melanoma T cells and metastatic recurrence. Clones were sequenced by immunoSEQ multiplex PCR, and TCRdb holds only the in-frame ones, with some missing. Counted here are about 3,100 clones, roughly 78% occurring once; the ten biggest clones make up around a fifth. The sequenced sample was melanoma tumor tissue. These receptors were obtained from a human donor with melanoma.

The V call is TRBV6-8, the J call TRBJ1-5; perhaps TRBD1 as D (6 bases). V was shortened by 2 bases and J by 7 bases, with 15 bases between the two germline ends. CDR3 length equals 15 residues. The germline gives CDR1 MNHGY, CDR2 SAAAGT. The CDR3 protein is CASSYPGAQGQPQHF. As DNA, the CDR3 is TGTGCCAGCAGTTACCCAGGGGCCCAGGGGCAGCCCCAGCATTTT.

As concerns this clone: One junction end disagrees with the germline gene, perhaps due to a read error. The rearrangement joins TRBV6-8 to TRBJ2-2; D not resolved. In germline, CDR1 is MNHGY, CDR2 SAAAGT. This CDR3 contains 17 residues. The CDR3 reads CAISGSIQTTNTGELFF. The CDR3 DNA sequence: TGTGCCATCAGTGGTTCGATACAAACCACTAACACCGGGGAGCTGTTTTTT.

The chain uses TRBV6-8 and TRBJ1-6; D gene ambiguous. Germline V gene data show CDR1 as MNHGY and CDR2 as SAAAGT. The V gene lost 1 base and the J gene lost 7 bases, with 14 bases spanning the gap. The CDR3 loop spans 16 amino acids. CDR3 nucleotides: TGTGCCAGCAGTTACTTCTTAGGGCCAAGCAATTCACCCCTCCACTTT. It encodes CASSYFLGPSNSPLHF.

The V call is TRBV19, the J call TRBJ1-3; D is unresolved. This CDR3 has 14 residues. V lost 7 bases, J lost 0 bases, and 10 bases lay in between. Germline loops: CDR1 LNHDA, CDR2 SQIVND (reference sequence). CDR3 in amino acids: CASNADYSGNTIYF. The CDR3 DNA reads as TGTGCCAGTAATGCGGACTACTCTGGAAACACCATATATTTT.

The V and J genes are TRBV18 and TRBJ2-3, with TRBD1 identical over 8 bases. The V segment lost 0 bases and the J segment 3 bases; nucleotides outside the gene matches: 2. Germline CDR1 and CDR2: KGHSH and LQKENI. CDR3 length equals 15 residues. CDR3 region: CASSPPYRGTDTQYF. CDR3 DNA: TGTGCCAGCTCACCACCCTACAGGGGGACAGATACGCAGTATTTT.

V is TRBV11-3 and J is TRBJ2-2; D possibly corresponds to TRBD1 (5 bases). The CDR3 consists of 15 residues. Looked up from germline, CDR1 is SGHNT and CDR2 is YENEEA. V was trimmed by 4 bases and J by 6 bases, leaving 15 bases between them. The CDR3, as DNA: TGTGCCAGCAGCTCGACAGTCCTAGGGGCCGGGGAGCTGTTTTTT. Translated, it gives CASSSTVLGAGELFF.

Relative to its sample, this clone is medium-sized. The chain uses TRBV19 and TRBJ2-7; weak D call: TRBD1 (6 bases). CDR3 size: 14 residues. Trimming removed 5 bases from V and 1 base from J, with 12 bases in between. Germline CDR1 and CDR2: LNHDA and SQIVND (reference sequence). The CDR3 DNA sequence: TGTGCCAGTAGTCAGGGGCCAACTTCCTACGAGCAGTACTTC. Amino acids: CASSQGPTSYEQYF. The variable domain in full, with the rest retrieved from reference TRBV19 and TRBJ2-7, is DGGITQSPKYLFRKEGQNVTLSCEQNLNHDAMYWYRQDPGQGLRLIYYSQIVNDFQKGDIAEGYSVSREKKESFPLTVTSAQKNPTAFYLCASSQGPTSYEQYFGPGTRLTVT.

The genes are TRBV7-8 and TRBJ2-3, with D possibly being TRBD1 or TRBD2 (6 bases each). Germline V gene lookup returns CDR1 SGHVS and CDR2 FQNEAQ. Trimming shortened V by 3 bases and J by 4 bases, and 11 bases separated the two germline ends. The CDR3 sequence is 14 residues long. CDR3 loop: CASSFGGDADTQYF. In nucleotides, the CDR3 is TGTGCCAGCAGCTTCGGGGGCGACGCAGATACGCAGTATTTT.

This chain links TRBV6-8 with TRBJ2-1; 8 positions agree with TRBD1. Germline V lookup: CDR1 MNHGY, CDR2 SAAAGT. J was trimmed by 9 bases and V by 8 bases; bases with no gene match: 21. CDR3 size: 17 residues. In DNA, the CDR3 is TGTGCCAGCGGTCGACGGGGTCAGGACAGGGTACAAACTGAGCAGTTCTTC. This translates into CASGRRGQDRVQTEQFF.

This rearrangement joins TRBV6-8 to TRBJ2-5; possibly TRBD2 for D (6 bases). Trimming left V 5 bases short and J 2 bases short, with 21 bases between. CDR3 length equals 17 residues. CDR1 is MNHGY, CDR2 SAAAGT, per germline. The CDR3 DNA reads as TGTGCCAGCAGTCACGGCGTAGGCGGGGTTGGACAAGAGACCCAGTACTTC. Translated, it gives CASSHGVGGVGQETQYF.

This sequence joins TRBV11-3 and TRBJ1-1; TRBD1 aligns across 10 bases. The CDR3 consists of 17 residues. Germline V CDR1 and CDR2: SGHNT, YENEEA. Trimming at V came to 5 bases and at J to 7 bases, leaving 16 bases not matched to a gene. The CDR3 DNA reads TGTGCCAGCAGCCAAAAACCACCGGGACAGGGGCCATTTGAAGCTTTCTTT. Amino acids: CASSQKPPGQGPFEAFF.

The CDR3 spells CASQVSLTDYEQYF. The CDR3 DNA reads TGTGCCAGTCAAGTGTCACTAACCGACTACGAGCAGTACTTC. The chain combines TRBV18 with TRBJ2-7; D is unclear. Between the trimmed V and J ends, which lost 9 bases and 3 bases, there was a span of 18 bases. The germline V gene encodes CDR1 KGHSH and CDR2 LQKENI. The CDR3 contains 14 residues.

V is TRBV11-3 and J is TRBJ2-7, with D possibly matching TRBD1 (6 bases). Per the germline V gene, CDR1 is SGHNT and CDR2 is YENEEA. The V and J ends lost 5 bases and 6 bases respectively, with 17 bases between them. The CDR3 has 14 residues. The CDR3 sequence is CASSPLPQGLEQYF. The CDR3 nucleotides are TGTGCCAGCAGCCCACTGCCCCAGGGGCTCGAGCAGTACTTC.

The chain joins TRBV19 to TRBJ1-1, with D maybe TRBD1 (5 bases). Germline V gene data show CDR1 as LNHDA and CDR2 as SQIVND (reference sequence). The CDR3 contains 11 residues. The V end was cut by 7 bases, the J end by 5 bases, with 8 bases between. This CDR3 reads CASKGRTEAFF. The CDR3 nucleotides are TGTGCCAGTAAGGGGAGGACTGAAGCTTTCTTT.

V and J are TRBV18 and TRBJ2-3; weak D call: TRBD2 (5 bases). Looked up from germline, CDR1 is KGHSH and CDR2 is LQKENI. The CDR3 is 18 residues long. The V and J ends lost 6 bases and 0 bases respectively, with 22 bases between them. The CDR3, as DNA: TGTGCCAGCTCCCCGACGGGCCGGGGTTATTCTAGCACAGATACGCAGTATTTT. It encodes CASSPTGRGYSSTDTQYF. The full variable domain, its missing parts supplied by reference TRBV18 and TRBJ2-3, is NAGVMQNPRHLVRRRGQEARLRCSPMKGHSHVYWYRQLPEEGLKFMVYLQKENIIDESGMPKERFSAEFPKEGPSILRIQQVVRGDSAAYFCASSPTGRGYSSTDTQYFGPGTRLTVL.

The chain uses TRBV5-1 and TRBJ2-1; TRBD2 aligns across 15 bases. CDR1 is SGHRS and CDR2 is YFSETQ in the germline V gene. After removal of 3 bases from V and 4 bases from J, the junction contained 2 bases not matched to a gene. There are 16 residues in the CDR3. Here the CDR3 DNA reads TGCGCCAGCAGCTACGGACTAGCGGGAGGGTACAATGAGCAGTTCTTC. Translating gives CASSYGLAGGYNEQFF. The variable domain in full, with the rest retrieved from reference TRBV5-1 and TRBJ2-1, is KAGVTQTPRYLIKTRGQQVTLSCSPISGHRSVSWYQQTPGQGLQFLFEYFSETQRNKGNFPGRFSGRQFSNSRSEMNVSTLELGDSALYLCASSYGLAGGYNEQFFGPGTRLTVL.

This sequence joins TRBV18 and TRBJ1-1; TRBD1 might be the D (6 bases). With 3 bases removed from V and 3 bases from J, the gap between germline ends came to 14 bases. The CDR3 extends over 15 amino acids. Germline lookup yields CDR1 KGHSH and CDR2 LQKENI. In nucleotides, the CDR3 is TGTGCCAGCTCACCTAAGTCCGGGGGCGACACTGAAGCTTTCTTT. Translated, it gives CASSPKSGGDTEAFF.

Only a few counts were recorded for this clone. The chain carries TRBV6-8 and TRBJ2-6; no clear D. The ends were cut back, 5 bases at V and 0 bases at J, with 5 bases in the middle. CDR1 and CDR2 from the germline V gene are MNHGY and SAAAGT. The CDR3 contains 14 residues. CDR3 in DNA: TGTGCCAGCAGTGACTTCTCTGGGGCCAACGTCCTGACTTTC. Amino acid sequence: CASSDFSGANVLTF.

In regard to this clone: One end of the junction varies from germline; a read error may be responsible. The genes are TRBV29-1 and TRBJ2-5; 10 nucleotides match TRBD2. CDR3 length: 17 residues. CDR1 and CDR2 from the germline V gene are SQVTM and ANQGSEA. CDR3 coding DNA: TGCAGCGTTGCTGGTTGGGGACTAGCGATTGTCCCAGAGATCCAGTACTTC. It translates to CSVAGWGLAIVPEIQYF.

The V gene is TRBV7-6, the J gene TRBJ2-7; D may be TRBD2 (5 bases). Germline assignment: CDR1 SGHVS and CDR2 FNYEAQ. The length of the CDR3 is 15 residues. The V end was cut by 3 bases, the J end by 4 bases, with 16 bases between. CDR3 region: CASSFRDRAHYEQYF. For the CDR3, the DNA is TGTGCCAGCAGCTTCCGGGATCGGGCGCATTACGAGCAGTACTTC.

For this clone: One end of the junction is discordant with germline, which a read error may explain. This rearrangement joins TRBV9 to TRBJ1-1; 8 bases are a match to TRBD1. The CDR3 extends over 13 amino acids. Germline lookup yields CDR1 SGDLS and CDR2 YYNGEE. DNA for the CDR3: TGTACCAGCAGCAGGGGGCCGGACACTGAAGCTTTCTTT. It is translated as CTSSRGPDTEAFF.

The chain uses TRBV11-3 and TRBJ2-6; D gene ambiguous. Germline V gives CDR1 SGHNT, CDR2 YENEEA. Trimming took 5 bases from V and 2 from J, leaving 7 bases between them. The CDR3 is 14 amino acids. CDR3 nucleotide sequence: TGTGCCAGCAGCGCCGGAGCTGGGGCCAACGTCCTGACTTTC. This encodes CASSAGAGANVLTF.

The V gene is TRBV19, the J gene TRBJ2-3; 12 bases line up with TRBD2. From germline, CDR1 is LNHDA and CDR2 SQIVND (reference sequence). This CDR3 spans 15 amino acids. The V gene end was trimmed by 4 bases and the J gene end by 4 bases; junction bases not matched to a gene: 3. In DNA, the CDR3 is TGTGCCAGTAGTAGGACTAGCGGGATCGCAGATACGCAGTATTTT. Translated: CASSRTSGIADTQYF.

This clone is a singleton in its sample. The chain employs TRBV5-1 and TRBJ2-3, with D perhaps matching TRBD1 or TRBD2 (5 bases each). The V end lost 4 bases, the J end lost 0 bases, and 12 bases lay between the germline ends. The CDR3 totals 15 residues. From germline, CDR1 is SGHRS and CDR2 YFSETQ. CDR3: CASSTGTVSTDTQYF. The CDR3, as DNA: TGCGCCAGCAGCACCGGGACGGTTAGCACAGATACGCAGTATTTT.

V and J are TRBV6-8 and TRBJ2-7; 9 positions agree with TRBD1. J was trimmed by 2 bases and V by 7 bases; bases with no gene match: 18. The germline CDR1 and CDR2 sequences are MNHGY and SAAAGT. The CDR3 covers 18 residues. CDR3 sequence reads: CASTTWGQGKLGTYEQYF. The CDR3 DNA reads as TGTGCCAGCACCACCTGGGGACAGGGAAAGTTAGGGACCTACGAGCAGTACTTC.

The CDR3 here is CAWSVLRGLSGELFF. CDR3 coding DNA: TGTGCCTGGAGTGTACTCAGGGGGCTTAGCGGGGAGCTGTTTTTT. This sequence joins TRBV30 and TRBJ2-2; 8 positions match TRBD1. Trimming took 0 bases from V and 7 from J; bases not matched to a gene: 7. This CDR3 has 15 residues. Looked up from germline, CDR1 is GTSNPN and CDR2 is SVGIG (reference sequence).